Shown below are 6 T cell receptor beta chains from a single sample sequenced in a study of blood T cell repertoires in COVID-19. The protocol was immunoSEQ multiplex PCR, while the TCRdb copy is restricted to in-frame clones and leaves out a portion. This sample has 150,000 to 160,000 clones, with around nine tenths found just once. Material for sequencing was peripheral blood. The receptors derive from a woman in her 70s with acute or convalescent COVID-19.

The chain links TRBV9 to TRBJ2-7, with D possibly being TRBD2 (6 bases). The V end was cut by 4 bases, the J end by 1 base, with 12 bases between. In germline, CDR1 is SGDLS, CDR2 YYNGEE. CDR3 length: 14 residues. CDR3 in DNA: TGTGCCAGCAGCCCCGTGGGGGGTTCCTACGAGCAGTACTTC. Its translation is CASSPVGGSYEQYF.

This chain joins TRBV19 and TRBJ2-1; a weak D match, TRBD2 (7 bases). Germline V CDR1 and CDR2: LNHDA, SQIVND (reference sequence). V lost 7 bases and J lost 2, with 12 bases in between. This CDR3 comprises 14 residues. The CDR3 sequence: CASKGGITYNEQFF. Written as DNA, the CDR3 is TGTGCCAGTAAGGGGGGGATAACCTACAATGAGCAGTTCTTC.

The CDR3 coding sequence is TGCGCCAGCAGCTTGGGGGACAGGGGGCTTTCTGAGCAGTTCTTC. Translated: CASSLGDRGLSEQFF. The V gene is TRBV5-1, the J gene TRBJ2-1; TRBD1 matches 12 bases. Germline V gene lookup returns CDR1 SGHRS and CDR2 YFSETQ. The CDR3 is made up of 15 amino acids. The J segment lost 9 bases and the V segment lost 0 bases, leaving 4 bases of the junction unmatched.

The chain carries TRBV5-1 and TRBJ1-5, with 7 bases identical to TRBD1. The germline gives CDR1 SGHRS, CDR2 YFSETQ. Trimming at V came to 4 bases and at J to 7 bases, leaving 11 bases not matched to a gene. The CDR3 contains 15 residues. CDR3 loop: CASSPGGGNNQPQHF. CDR3 nucleotide sequence: TGCGCCAGCAGCCCAGGGGGAGGAAATAACCAGCCCCAGCATTTT. The full variable domain, completed using reference TRBV5-1 and TRBJ1-5, is KAGVTQTPRYLIKTRGQQVTLSCSPISGHRSVSWYQQTPGQGLQFLFEYFSETQRNKGNFPGRFSGRQFSNSRSEMNVSTLELGDSALYLCASSPGGGNNQPQHFGDGTRLSIL.

The gene calls are TRBV7-6 and TRBJ1-5; 9 nucleotides match TRBD1. CDR1 is SGHVS and CDR2 is FNYEAQ in the germline V gene. V shed 5 bases, J shed 4 bases, and the junction held 6 bases outside the gene matches. The CDR3 runs to 15 residues. DNA for the CDR3: TGTGCCAGCAGCGACGGGACAGGGAAAAATCAGCCCCAGCATTTT. Its translation: CASSDGTGKNQPQHF.

The table lists this clone with a count of one. The CDR3 DNA follows: TGTGCCATCAGTGGGGCGAACACTGAAGCTTTCTTT. Translated: CAISGANTEAFF. This chain uses TRBV10-3 with TRBJ1-1; D is ambiguous. This CDR3 is 12 amino acids long. The germline V gene encodes CDR1 ENHRY and CDR2 SYGVKD. V was cut by 4 bases and J by 1 base, with 4 bases left in between.